These T cell receptor beta chains were read from a single sample in a study of cytomegalovirus exposure and HLA in healthy donors. Produced via immunoSEQ multiplex PCR; TCRdb's table is partial and in-frame only. In the table there are about 190,000 clones, around 84% of which are singletons. Sequencing input: PBMCs. These receptors were obtained from a woman between 45 and 65 years old in good health and CMV-seropositive. The CDR3 runs from the conserved cysteine through the conserved F or W. D genes are given only for firm matches. The size field is filled for only some rows; it gives once, few, many or a size class.

clone size: -
J gene: TRBJ2-7
V gene: TRBV19
D gene: TRBD1
CDR3 length: 14
CDR3 DNA: TGTGCCAGTAGTAAAGGGACAGGGATCTACGAGCAGTACTTC
CDR3 protein: CASSKGTGIYEQYF

clone size: -
J gene: TRBJ1-5
V gene: TRBV28
D gene: TRBD1
CDR3 length: 16
CDR3 DNA: TGTGCCAGCAGTCCCGACAGGGGGCGAAGTGGTCAGCCCCAGCATTTT
CDR3 protein: CASSPDRGRSGQPQHF

clone size: -
J gene: TRBJ2-3
V gene: TRBV2
D gene: -
CDR3 length: 15
CDR3 DNA: TGTGCCAGCGGCGGTGAGCGCCTCAGCACAGATACGCAGTATTTT
CDR3 protein: CASGGERLSTDTQYF

clone size: -
J gene: TRBJ2-3
V gene: TRBV6-5
D gene: TRBD1
CDR3 length: 14
CDR3 DNA: TGTGCCAGCAGCGACAGGGGTAGAACAGATACGCAGTATTTT
CDR3 protein: CASSDRGRTDTQYF

clone size: -
J gene: TRBJ2-1
V gene: TRBV5-1
D gene: TRBD2
CDR3 length: 12
CDR3 DNA: TGCGCCAGCAGCTCCTCGACTAGCGAGCCGTTCTTC
CDR3 protein: CASSSSTSEPFF

clone size: -
J gene: TRBJ2-7
V gene: TRBV28
D gene: TRBD2
CDR3 length: 15
CDR3 DNA: TGTGCCAGCAGTTTGGGGGGGTTTGTAACCTACGAGCAGTACTTC
CDR3 protein: CASSLGGFVTYEQYF

clone size: -
J gene: TRBJ2-5
V gene: TRBV5-6
D gene: -
CDR3 length: 11
CDR3 DNA: TGTGCCAGCAGCTTGGCGGGGACCCAGTACTTC
CDR3 protein: CASSLAGTQYF

clone size: -
J gene: TRBJ2-3
V gene: TRBV28
D gene: -
CDR3 length: 16
CDR3 DNA: TGTGCCAGCAGTTTATGGATGGGGGGGGCCACAGATACGCAGTATTTT
CDR3 protein: CASSLWMGGATDTQYF

clone size: few
J gene: TRBJ1-4
V gene: TRBV6-5
D gene: -
CDR3 length: 13
CDR3 DNA: TGTGCCAGCAGTTCTCGGGGGGGTGAAAAACTGTTTTTT
CDR3 protein: CASSSRGGEKLFF

clone size: -
J gene: TRBJ1-6
V gene: TRBV30
D gene: TRBD1
CDR3 length: 13
CDR3 DNA: TGTGCCTGGACCGGGACAGTTAATTCACCCCTCCACTTT
CDR3 protein: CAWTGTVNSPLHF

clone size: -
J gene: TRBJ1-2
V gene: TRBV7-2
D gene: -
CDR3 length: 15
CDR3 DNA: TGTGCCAGCAGCTTAGTGAACTCACGGGACTATGGCTACACCTTC
CDR3 protein: CASSLVNSRDYGYTF

clone size: -
J gene: TRBJ2-1
V gene: TRBV11-2
D gene: -
CDR3 length: 16
CDR3 DNA: TGTGCCAGCAGCTTAGATGGGGGGGCCGCCTACAATGAGCAGTTCTTC
CDR3 protein: CASSLDGGAAYNEQFF

clone size: once
J gene: TRBJ2-3
V gene: TRBV9
D gene: -
CDR3 length: 14
CDR3 DNA: TGTGCCAGCAGCGGGCGAGGGTTGGCAGATACGCAGTATTTT
CDR3 protein: CASSGRGLADTQYF

clone size: -
J gene: TRBJ2-7
V gene: TRBV28
D gene: -
CDR3 length: 15
CDR3 DNA: TGTGCCAGCAGTTCTACGGGGGGCTTATTCTACGAGCAGTACTTC
CDR3 protein: CASSSTGGLFYEQYF

clone size: -
J gene: TRBJ2-5
V gene: TRBV11-2
D gene: TRBD2
CDR3 length: 13
CDR3 DNA: TGTGCCAGCAGCCCCGGACTAGCAGAGACCCAGTACTTC
CDR3 protein: CASSPGLAETQYF

clone size: -
J gene: TRBJ2-3
V gene: TRBV9
D gene: TRBD2
CDR3 length: 16
CDR3 DNA: TGTGCCAGCAGCCCCCTAGCGGGGGGGGGCACAGATACGCAGTATTTT
CDR3 protein: CASSPLAGGGTDTQYF

clone size: -
J gene: TRBJ2-3
V gene: TRBV5-4
D gene: TRBD1
CDR3 length: 14
CDR3 DNA: TGTGCCAGCAGTAGACAGGGGGCAACAGATACGCAGTATTTT
CDR3 protein: CASSRQGATDTQYF